These 8 T cell receptor beta chains share one sample of origin, sequenced in a study of CD8 T cells in ankylosing spondylitis. TCRdb ran MiXCR on the 5' RACE reads and lists one entry per CDR3 protein. The sample contains about 320,000 distinct CDR3 sequences, approximately 10% of which appear only once. The specimen sequenced was blood, either unsorted or a sorted T cell fraction (not recorded which). The receptors derive from a female donor with ankylosing spondylitis or in good health (not recorded which).

In its sample, this clonotype was seen many times. The chain carries TRBV20-1 and TRBJ2-3, with D perhaps assigned TRBD1 or TRBD2 (5 bases each). This CDR3 region has 15 residues. Germline assignment: CDR1 DFQATT and CDR2 SNEGSKA (reference sequence). V shed 5 bases and J shed 7 bases, with 22 bases lying between them. CDR3 DNA: TGCAGTGCTGGCCGGGGCCAGGTTCATGATTATACGCAGTATTTT. Amino acids: CSAGRGQVHDYTQYF.

In its sample, this clonotype was seen many times. The CDR3 protein is CSARVLNKGTDTQYF. DNA for the CDR3: TGCAGTGCTAGGGTACTCAATAAGGGCACAGATACGCAGTATTTT. The chain links TRBV20-1 to TRBJ2-3, with no clear D. The CDR3 covers 15 residues. Germline V CDR1 and CDR2: DFQATT, SNEGSKA (reference sequence). V was pared by 3 bases and J by 1 base, with 14 bases between.

Ten or more counts support this clonotype. This chain connects TRBV24-1 to TRBJ1-1; 7 positions agree with TRBD1. Trimming at V came to 12 bases and at J to 6 bases, leaving 9 bases not matched to a gene. Germline loops: CDR1 KGHDR, CDR2 SFDVKD. CDR3 size: 12 residues. The CDR3: CAAMNRGSEAFF. CDR3 DNA: TGTGCCGCAATGAACAGGGGATCTGAAGCTTTCTTT.

V usage is TRBV5-5 and J usage is TRBJ2-1; no firm D call. Trimming left V 4 bases short and J 5 bases short, with 19 bases between. The germline CDR1 and CDR2 sequences are SGHKS and YYEKEE (reference sequence). CDR3 length: 16 residues. For the CDR3, the DNA is TGTGCCAGCAGCCCGCCCGAAAGACTGCAGAACAATGAGCAGTTCTTC. It codes for CASSPPERLQNNEQFF.

This clonotype has at least ten counts. The genes are TRBV27 and TRBJ1-1; no definite D call. The V end lost 5 bases, the J end lost 4 bases, and 11 bases lay between the germline ends. The CDR3 contains 13 residues. Germline values: CDR1 MNHEY, CDR2 SMNVEV (reference sequence). This CDR3 reads CASSGGKVTEAFF. CDR3 in DNA: TGTGCCAGCAGTGGAGGGAAGGTCACTGAAGCTTTCTTT.

There are many counts of this clonotype. The chain has TRBV29-1 and TRBJ1-1; possible D gene TRBD1, 6 bases. V lost 7 bases and J 1 base, leaving 13 bases between the germline ends. Germline CDR1 and CDR2: SQVTM and ANQGSEA. The CDR3 totals 13 residues. Here the CDR3 DNA reads TGCAGCGCAGTACAGGGTTCGAACACTGAAGCTTTCTTT. This sequence encodes CSAVQGSNTEAFF.

At least ten counts were recorded for this clonotype. The chain combines TRBV5-1 with TRBJ2-5; the D is unclear. Looked up from germline, CDR1 is SGHRS and CDR2 is YFSETQ. The CDR3 is made up of 12 amino acids. With 6 bases removed from V and 4 bases from J, the gap between germline ends came to 10 bases. The CDR3 coding sequence is TGCGCCAGCATGGCGTCGGGAGAGACCCAGTACTTC. Protein: CASMASGETQYF.

This clonotype was detected many times. V gene TRBV27 combines with J gene TRBJ1-2, with 8 bases aligning to TRBD1. The CDR3 is 15 residues long. J lost 4 bases, V lost 5 bases, and 9 bases had no gene match. Per the germline V gene, CDR1 is MNHEY and CDR2 is SMNVEV (reference sequence). This CDR3 reads CASSRTGTGPYGYTF. CDR3 nucleotide sequence: TGTGCCAGCAGTCGTACCGGGACAGGACCCTATGGCTACACCTTC.